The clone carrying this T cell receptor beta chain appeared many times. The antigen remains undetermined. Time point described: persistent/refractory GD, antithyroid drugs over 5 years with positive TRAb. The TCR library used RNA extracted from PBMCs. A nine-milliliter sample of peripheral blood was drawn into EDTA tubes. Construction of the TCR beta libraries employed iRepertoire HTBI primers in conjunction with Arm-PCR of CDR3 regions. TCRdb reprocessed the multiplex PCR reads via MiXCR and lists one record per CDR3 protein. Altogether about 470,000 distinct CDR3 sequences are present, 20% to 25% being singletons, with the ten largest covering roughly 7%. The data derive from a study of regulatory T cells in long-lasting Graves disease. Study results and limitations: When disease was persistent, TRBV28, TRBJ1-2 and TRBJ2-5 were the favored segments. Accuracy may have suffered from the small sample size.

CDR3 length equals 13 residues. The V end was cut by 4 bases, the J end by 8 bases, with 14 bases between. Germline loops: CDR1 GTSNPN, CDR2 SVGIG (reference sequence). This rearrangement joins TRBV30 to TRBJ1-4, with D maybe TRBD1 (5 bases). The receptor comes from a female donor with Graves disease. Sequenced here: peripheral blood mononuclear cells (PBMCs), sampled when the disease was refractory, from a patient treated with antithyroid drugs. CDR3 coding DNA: TGTGCCTGGAAACAGGTGGTGTCGGAAAAACTGTTTTTT. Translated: CAWKQVVSEKLFF.